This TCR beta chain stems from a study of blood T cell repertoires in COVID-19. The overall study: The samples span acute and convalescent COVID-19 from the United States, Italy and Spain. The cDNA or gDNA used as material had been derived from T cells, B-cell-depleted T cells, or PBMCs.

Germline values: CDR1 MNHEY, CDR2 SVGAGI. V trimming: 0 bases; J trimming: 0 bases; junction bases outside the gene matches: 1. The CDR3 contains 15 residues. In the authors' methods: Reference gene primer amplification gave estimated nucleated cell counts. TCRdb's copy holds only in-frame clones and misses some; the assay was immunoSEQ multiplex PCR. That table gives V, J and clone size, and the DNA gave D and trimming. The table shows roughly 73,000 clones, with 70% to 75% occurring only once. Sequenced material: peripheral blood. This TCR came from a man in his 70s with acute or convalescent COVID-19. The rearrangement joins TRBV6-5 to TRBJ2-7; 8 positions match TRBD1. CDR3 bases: TGTGCCAGCAGTTACTCGACAGGGGCCTCCTACGAGCAGTACTTC. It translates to CASSYSTGASYEQYF.